This TCR beta chain comes out of a study of blood T cell repertoires in COVID-19. For the study at large: PBMCs, B-cell-depleted T cells, or T cells provided the cDNA or gDNA that made up the material.

CDR3 length equals 15 residues. Germline V lookup: CDR1 LNHDA, CDR2 SQIVND (reference sequence). V was trimmed by 5 bases and J by 1 base, leaving 14 bases between them. Method: immunoSEQ multiplex PCR; TCRdb's copy keeps in-frame clones and lacks some. The repertoire has 390,000 or so clones, 86% of them found once; the top ten carry almost 1.5%. The receptor's source is a woman younger than 45 with active or convalescent COVID-19. Source material: peripheral blood. J is TRBJ1-2 and V is TRBV19, with D possibly being TRBD1 (5 bases). DNA for the CDR3: TGTGCCAGTAGTTATAAGACAGTGATTAACTATGGCTACACCTTC. Residues: CASSYKTVINYGYTF.